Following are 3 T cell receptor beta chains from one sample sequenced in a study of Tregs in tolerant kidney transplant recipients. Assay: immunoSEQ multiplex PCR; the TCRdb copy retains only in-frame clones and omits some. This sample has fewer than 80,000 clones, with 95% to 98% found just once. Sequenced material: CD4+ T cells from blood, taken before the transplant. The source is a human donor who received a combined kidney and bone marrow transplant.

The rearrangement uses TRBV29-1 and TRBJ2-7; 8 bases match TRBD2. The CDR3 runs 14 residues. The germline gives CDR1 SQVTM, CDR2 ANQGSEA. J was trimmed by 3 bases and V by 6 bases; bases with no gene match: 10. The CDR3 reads CSVSSGLGIYEQYF. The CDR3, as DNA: TGCAGCGTCTCGTCGGGACTAGGGATCTACGAGCAGTACTTC.

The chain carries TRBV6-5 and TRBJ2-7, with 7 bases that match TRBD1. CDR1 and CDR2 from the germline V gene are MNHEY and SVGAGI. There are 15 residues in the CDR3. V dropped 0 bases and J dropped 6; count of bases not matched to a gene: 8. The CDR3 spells CASSYSGTVASEQYF. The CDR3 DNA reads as TGTGCCAGCAGTTACTCAGGGACAGTCGCCAGCGAGCAGTACTTC.

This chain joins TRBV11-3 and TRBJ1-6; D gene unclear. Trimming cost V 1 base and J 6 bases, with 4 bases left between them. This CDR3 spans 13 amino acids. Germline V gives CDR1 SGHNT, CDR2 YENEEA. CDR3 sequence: CASSLARNSPLHF. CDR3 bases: TGTGCCAGCAGCTTAGCGCGTAATTCACCCCTCCACTTT.